This TCR beta chain originates from a study of cytomegalovirus exposure and HLA in healthy donors. Points from the study as a whole: By a later analysis, the bulk of CMV-associated TCR beta chains appeared HLA-restricted. Researchers catalogued some 160 TCR beta chains as cytomegalovirus-associated. Later analysis suggested links between common viral pathogens and several top significant clusters.

Germline V lookup: CDR1 MNHEY, CDR2 SMNVEV (reference sequence). V shed 5 bases and J 2 bases; nucleotides not matched to a gene: 6. The CDR3 contains 15 residues. Vbeta (60) and Jbeta (13) primers were used in the PCR. Produced via immunoSEQ multiplex PCR; TCRdb's table is partial and in-frame only. The sample holds roughly 150,000 clones; about 68% are singletons and the top ten take around 1.6%. About this clone itself: The antigen is undetermined.

This sequence joins TRBV27 and TRBJ2-3, with TRBD1 matching 8 bases. The clonotype originates from a human donor in good health. Sequences were obtained from PBMCs. The CDR3 sequence is CASSPTGVLTDTQYF. In DNA form, the CDR3 reads TGTGCCAGCAGTCCGACAGGGGTCCTCACAGATACGCAGTATTTT.